Each of the 27 T cell receptor beta chains below was sequenced from the same sample in a study of patients and donors after allogeneic stem cell transplantation. TCRdb analysed the RT-PCR reads with MiXCR anew, one entry per CDR3 protein. Of about 960,000 distinct CDR3 sequences in the sample, about 20% were seen once. The sequenced sample was blood, either unsorted or a sorted T cell fraction (not recorded which). These receptors came from a human donor who was either an allogeneic HSCT recipient or a stem cell or donor lymphocyte infusion donor (not recorded which). It is not recorded whose cells these are; they may come from a transplant donor.

The rearrangement uses TRBV5-5 and TRBJ2-3; no definite D call. The CDR3 extends over 15 amino acids. Germline V lookup: CDR1 SGHKS, CDR2 YYEKEE (reference sequence). Trimming took off 0 bases at V and 6 bases at J, with 14 bases between the two ends. The CDR3 bases are TGTGCCAGCAGCTTGGTGGCAACCTTAGGTGATACGCAGTATTTT. Its translation: CASSLVATLGDTQYF.

In its sample, this clonotype was seen a few times. The chain links TRBV6-4 to TRBJ2-1; D may be TRBD2 (5 bases). The CDR3 loop spans 13 amino acids. The germline V gene encodes CDR1 MRHNA and CDR2 SNTAGT. V lost 4 bases and J lost 11, with 15 bases in between. The CDR3 protein is CASSANRREKQFF. CDR3 nucleotide sequence: TGTGCCAGCAGTGCCAACCGACGGGAAAAGCAGTTCTTC.

In this sample, this clonotype turned up a few times. The V and J genes are TRBV12-3 or TRBV12-4 and TRBJ2-7, with D possibly being TRBD1 or TRBD2 (5 bases each). V was trimmed by 6 bases and J by 2 bases, leaving 14 bases between them. The CDR3 is made up of 14 amino acids. CDR3 nucleotide sequence: TGTGCCAGCAGCCCCCGGGACCCAGCCTACGAGCAGTACTTC. As protein: CASSPRDPAYEQYF.

The chain carries TRBV30 and TRBJ2-3, with a tentative D call TRBD1 (6 bases). Germline CDR1 reads GTSNPN; CDR2 reads SVGIG (reference sequence). The CDR3 has 12 amino acids. Trimming removed 5 bases from V and 5 bases from J, with 11 bases in between. The CDR3 loop is CAWGTDRDTQYF. CDR3 DNA sequence: TGTGCCTGGGGGACGGACAGAGATACGCAGTATTTT.

This clonotype was detected many times. This chain links TRBV4-2 with TRBJ1-6, with TRBD1 matching over 7 bases. The CDR3 covers 14 residues. The V gene's germline CDR1 is LGHNA and CDR2 YNFKEQ. Unmatched junction bases numbered 4, after V lost 1 base and J lost 10 bases. CDR3 loop: CASSQGDRNSPLHF. The CDR3 nucleotides are TGTGCCAGCAGCCAAGGGGACAGAAACTCACCCCTCCACTTT.

This clonotype has just a few counts. The rearrangement joins TRBV11-2 to TRBJ2-7; D is unclear. V was trimmed by 6 bases and J by 1 base, leaving 19 bases between them. There are 16 residues in the CDR3. Germline CDR1 SGHAT, CDR2 FQNNGV. CDR3 DNA sequence: TGTGCCAGCAGACGTAAACCCCCCGGAGATTCCTACGAGCAGTACTTC. Amino acids: CASRRKPPGDSYEQYF.

V is TRBV11-1 and J is TRBJ2-5, with D unresolved. Germline V gene lookup returns CDR1 SGHAT and CDR2 FQDESV (reference sequence). V was shortened by 5 bases and J by 3 bases, with 10 bases between the two germline ends. The CDR3 length is 13 residues. The CDR3 region has the DNA TGTGCCAGCAGCCCCGAAGGGAAAGAGACCCAGTACTTC. Its translation: CASSPEGKETQYF.

The chain couples TRBV18 to TRBJ2-5; no clear D gene. Between the trimmed V and J ends, which lost 0 bases and 2 bases, there was a span of 4 bases. Germline values: CDR1 KGHSH, CDR2 LQKENI. This CDR3 has 13 residues. DNA of the CDR3: TGTGCCAGCTCACCACCGACACAAGAGACCCAGTACTTC. It yields the protein CASSPPTQETQYF.

This chain links TRBV7-2 with TRBJ1-3; no definite D call. Germline V gives CDR1 SGHTA, CDR2 FQGNSA. CDR3 size: 16 residues. V was cut by 1 base and J by 4 bases, with 14 bases left in between. The CDR3 DNA sequence: TGTGCCAGCAGCTTAGGTGGGAGCCGTTCCGGAAACACCATATATTTT. This gives the protein CASSLGGSRSGNTIYF.

This clonotype was counted between two and nine times. The chain uses TRBV20-1 and TRBJ2-1, with D unclear. The V end was cut by 0 bases, the J end by 9 bases, with 18 bases between. In germline, CDR1 is DFQATT, CDR2 SNEGSKA (reference sequence). This CDR3 has 15 amino acids. CDR3 coding DNA: TGCAGTGCTAGAGAGGGCTCCCTCATCGGCGCTGAGCAGTTCTTC. It codes for CSAREGSLIGAEQFF.

The chain uses TRBV4-3 and TRBJ2-3; 10 bases are shared with TRBD1. Germline lookup yields CDR1 LGHNA and CDR2 YSLEER. This CDR3 comprises 16 residues. After removal of 5 bases from V and 4 bases from J, the junction contained 9 bases not matched to a gene. The CDR3 DNA follows: TGCGCCAGCAGCTTGGGATTAGGACAGGGGGCAGATACGCAGTATTTT. It specifies CASSLGLGQGADTQYF.

CDR3 nucleotide sequence: TGTGCCAGCTCACCAGGGGGGGATTTACAGTTCTTC. The encoded protein is CASSPGGDLQFF. The chain couples TRBV18 to TRBJ2-1; 7 bases are shared with TRBD2. V was pared by 2 bases and J by 13 bases, with 5 bases of the junction left unmatched. Germline V gene lookup returns CDR1 KGHSH and CDR2 LQKENI. The CDR3 runs 12 residues.

The sample holds many counts of this clonotype. The V call is TRBV7-2, the J call TRBJ1-3; D may be TRBD1 (5 bases). Looked up from germline, CDR1 is SGHTA and CDR2 is FQGNSA. The CDR3 covers 16 residues. The V end was cut by 3 bases, the J end by 3 bases, with 15 bases between. The CDR3 nucleotides read TGTGCCAGCAGCTTGCCGAACTTAGACAGTGGAAACACCATATATTTT. As protein: CASSLPNLDSGNTIYF.

The chain employs TRBV4-3 and TRBJ2-3; D remains unclear. V lost 4 bases to trimming and J lost 6 bases, with 17 bases between them. Germline V gene lookup returns CDR1 LGHNA and CDR2 YSLEER. The CDR3 has 15 amino acids. CDR3 nucleotide sequence: TGCGCCAGCAGCCCCTATGCCCCAATCGGGGATACGCAGTATTTT. This codes for CASSPYAPIGDTQYF.

The chain couples TRBV6-6 to TRBJ2-1; 8 positions match TRBD2. Germline V gene lookup returns CDR1 MNHNY and CDR2 SVGAGI (reference sequence). CDR3 length equals 13 residues. Trimming cost V 8 bases and J 8 bases; bases outside gene matches: 8. CDR3 region: CASYRRGVDEQFF. CDR3 in DNA: TGTGCCAGCTACCGGCGGGGGGTGGATGAGCAGTTCTTC.

The J gene is TRBJ1-1, the V gene TRBV20-1, with D unclear. With 6 bases removed from V and 0 bases from J, the gap between germline ends came to 11 bases. Germline CDR1 DFQATT, CDR2 SNEGSKA (reference sequence). CDR3 length: 13 residues. CDR3 in DNA: TGCAGTGCCCCCCATACAATGAACACTGAAGCTTTCTTT. Translated, it gives CSAPHTMNTEAFF.

The chain couples TRBV11-2 to TRBJ2-7; perhaps D is TRBD1 or TRBD2 (6 bases each). CDR1 and CDR2 (germline): SGHAT, FQNNGV. CDR3 size: 16 residues. V lost 1 base, J lost 7 bases, and 20 bases lay in between. The CDR3 sequence is CASSLGDFVTGREQYF. The CDR3 nucleotides are TGTGCCAGCAGCTTAGGGGACTTTGTAACAGGGAGGGAGCAGTACTTC.

In its sample, this clonotype was seen many times. This chain links TRBV29-1 with TRBJ2-1; D remains unclear. This CDR3 region has 14 residues. V lost 0 bases to trimming and J lost 7 bases, with 13 bases between them. Germline CDR1 reads SQVTM; CDR2 reads ANQGSEA. The CDR3 coding sequence is TGCAGCGTTGAAGATTTGTTGGGAAGGAATGAGCAGTTCTTC. It encodes CSVEDLLGRNEQFF.

This clonotype came up many times. The CDR3 here is CASSFLLADSYEQYF. The CDR3 bases are TGTGCCAGCAGCTTCCTACTAGCGGATTCCTACGAGCAGTACTTC. The chain joins TRBV7-9 to TRBJ2-7; TRBD2 matches at 8 bases. This CDR3 is 15 amino acids long. Germline assignment: CDR1 SEHNR and CDR2 FQNEAQ (reference sequence). Trimming cost V 3 bases and J 1 base; bases outside gene matches: 5.

This chain joins TRBV15 and TRBJ1-1; possible D gene TRBD1, 5 bases. This CDR3 is 16 amino acids long. The V and J ends lost 0 bases and 0 bases respectively, with 11 bases between them. The germline V gene has CDR1 LNHNV and CDR2 YYDKDF (reference sequence). CDR3 region: CATSRDEGLVNTEAFF. CDR3 DNA sequence: TGTGCCACCAGCAGAGACGAGGGGCTAGTGAACACTGAAGCTTTCTTT.

V gene TRBV20-1 combines with J gene TRBJ1-1; D is unresolved. Germline V lookup: CDR1 DFQATT, CDR2 SNEGSKA (reference sequence). The CDR3 has 16 residues. Between the trimmed V and J ends, which lost 0 bases and 5 bases, there was a span of 19 bases. The CDR3 protein is CSARDLATRLGTEAFF. DNA for the CDR3: TGCAGTGCTAGAGATTTGGCCACTCGCCTGGGGACTGAAGCTTTCTTT.

The J gene is TRBJ2-2, the V gene TRBV4-1; D perhaps matches TRBD2 (5 bases). Trimming stripped 0 bases from V and 7 bases from J, with 9 bases between. Germline V gene sequence: CDR1 MGHRA, CDR2 YSYEKL. This CDR3 region has 14 residues. This CDR3 reads CASSQDGLLGELFF. The CDR3 nucleotides read TGCGCCAGCAGCCAAGATGGACTCCTCGGGGAGCTGTTTTTT.

This chain joins TRBV20-1 and TRBJ2-1; no clear D gene. The CDR3 consists of 14 residues. V was shortened by 3 bases and J by 4 bases, with 13 bases between the two germline ends. Looked up from germline, CDR1 is DFQATT and CDR2 is SNEGSKA (reference sequence). The CDR3 spells CSASDNARYNEQFF. The CDR3 DNA sequence: TGCAGTGCTAGTGACAATGCCAGATACAATGAGCAGTTCTTC.

The chain links TRBV25-1 to TRBJ2-7; 11 bases line up with TRBD2. V lost 0 bases to trimming and J lost 3 bases; unmatched junction nucleotides: 4. Germline V gene sequence: CDR1 MGHDK, CDR2 SYGVNS. This CDR3 comprises 16 residues. The DNA of the CDR3 is TGTGCCAGCAGTGAATATAGGACTAGCGGGCTCTACGAGCAGTACTTC. This sequence encodes CASSEYRTSGLYEQYF.

The chain couples TRBV6-1 to TRBJ2-3; D unresolved. Germline CDR1 reads MNHNS; CDR2 reads SASEGT. The CDR3 covers 14 residues. Trimming stripped 6 bases from V and 2 bases from J, with 12 bases between. This CDR3 reads CASSPPPYTDTQYF. The CDR3 bases are TGTGCCAGCAGCCCCCCTCCCTACACAGATACGCAGTATTTT.

The chain employs TRBV6-1 and TRBJ1-2; D remains unclear. V lost 7 bases to trimming and J lost 8 bases, with 20 bases between them. CDR3 length: 14 residues. CDR1 MNHNS and CDR2 SASEGT come from the germline V gene. The CDR3 region is CASTHRGWQGGYTF. In DNA, the CDR3 is TGTGCCAGCACCCACCGGGGTTGGCAAGGCGGCTACACCTTC.

The chain is built from TRBV12-3 or TRBV12-4 and TRBJ2-3; 7 nucleotides match TRBD2. V shed 5 bases, J shed 4 bases, and the junction held 15 bases outside the gene matches. CDR3 length: 17 residues. The CDR3 bases are TGTGCCAGCAGTGCCGGACAAGGACTAGGGGCAGCAGATACGCAGTATTTT. Its protein product is CASSAGQGLGAADTQYF.